A single sample gave rise to the 21 T cell receptor beta chains below, sequenced in a study of T cell repertoires in cytomegalovirus infection. Each CDR3 protein gets one entry after TCRdb re-called the reads with MiXCR. Of about 490,000 distinct CDR3 sequences in the sample, about 11% are singletons; the top ten hold 10%. The sample consisted of PBMCs. The source of these receptors is a human donor in good health (CMV status not recorded). Some clones in this sample may be carry-over from other donors' samples.

The chain joins TRBV18 to TRBJ1-1, with D unresolved. Germline V lookup: CDR1 KGHSH, CDR2 LQKENI. Trimming removed 5 bases from V and 3 bases from J, with 10 bases in between. The CDR3 extends over 13 amino acids. The CDR3 protein is CASSEAMDTEAFF. CDR3 nucleotide sequence: TGTGCCAGCTCAGAGGCCATGGACACTGAAGCTTTCTTT. The whole variable domain, filled in from reference TRBV18 and TRBJ1-1, reads NAGVMQNPRHLVRRRGQEARLRCSPMKGHSHVYWYRQLPEEGLKFMVYLQKENIIDESGMPKERFSAEFPKEGPSILRIQQVVRGDSAAYFCASSEAMDTEAFFGQGTRLTVV.

In this sample, this clonotype turned up a few times. The chain employs TRBV20-1 and TRBJ2-3, with 9 bases lining up with TRBD1. The CDR3 is made up of 14 amino acids. Germline CDR1 is DFQATT and CDR2 is SNEGSKA (reference sequence). V gave up 5 bases and J gave up 3 bases; unmatched junction bases: 6. The CDR3 DNA reads TGCAGTGCTCGTGGGACAGGGTATACAGATACGCAGTATTTT. This encodes CSARGTGYTDTQYF.

This clonotype was seen repeatedly, ten times or more. With a much larger clone just one base away, this may be a read error. The chain has TRBV5-4 and TRBJ2-7; D ambiguous. The ends were cut back, 3 bases at V and 4 bases at J, with 5 bases in the middle. CDR3 size: 11 residues. Germline values: CDR1 SGHNT, CDR2 YYREEE (reference sequence). CDR3 sequence: CASSSQYEQYF. The CDR3 DNA sequence: TGTGCCAGCAGCTCCCAGTACGAGCAGTACTTC. The full variable domain, completed using reference TRBV5-4 and TRBJ2-7, is ETGVTQSPTHLIKTRGQQVTLRCSSQSGHNTVSWYQQALGQGPQFIFQYYREEENGRGNFPPRFSGLQFPNYSSELNVNALELDDSALYLCASSSQYEQYFGPGTRLTVT.

The J gene is TRBJ1-6, the V gene TRBV3-1, with 8 bases fitting TRBD1. Trimming at V came to 4 bases and at J to 9 bases, leaving 11 bases not matched to a gene. There are 16 residues in the CDR3. The V gene's germline CDR1 is LGHDT and CDR2 YNNKEL (reference sequence). The chain's CDR3 is CASSPRDRTRGSPLHF. CDR3 in DNA: TGTGCCAGCAGCCCGAGGGACAGGACCCGGGGTTCACCCCTCCACTTT.

V is TRBV4-1 and J is TRBJ2-4; possible D gene TRBD2, 5 bases. CDR3 length: 19 amino acids. Germline CDR1 and CDR2: MGHRA and YSYEKL. Trimming cost V 1 base and J 0 bases, with 19 bases left between them. CDR3 sequence reads: CASSQAEWEAALAKNIQYF. The CDR3 DNA sequence: TGCGCCAGCAGCCAAGCGGAATGGGAAGCGGCCCTAGCCAAAAACATTCAGTACTTC.

This clonotype was seen more than once but under ten times. This chain joins TRBV6-5 and TRBJ1-1; the D gene is possibly TRBD1 (6 bases). V dropped 6 bases and J dropped 4 bases, with 12 bases sitting between them. This CDR3 region has 13 residues. Germline V lookup: CDR1 MNHEY, CDR2 SVGAGI. CDR3 DNA: TGTGCCAGCAGATACCAGGGGCGCACTGAAGCTTTCTTT. It specifies CASRYQGRTEAFF.

The V gene is TRBV7-9, the J gene TRBJ2-5; 8 bases are a match to TRBD2. Trimming at V came to 6 bases and at J to 7 bases, leaving 19 bases not matched to a gene. From germline, CDR1 is SEHNR and CDR2 FQNEAQ (reference sequence). The CDR3 spans 17 residues. As DNA, the CDR3 is TGTGCCAGCAGGTCAAGGGAGGGAGGACTAGCCGCGGTGACCCAGTACTTC. Amino acids: CASRSREGGLAAVTQYF.

The rearrangement links TRBV18 to TRBJ1-5; D is undetermined. CDR3 length equals 12 residues. V was trimmed by 5 bases and J by 7 bases, leaving 9 bases between them. Germline-derived CDR1 and CDR2 are KGHSH and LQKENI. CDR3 protein: CASSAAKQPQHF. The CDR3 DNA is TGTGCCAGCTCAGCGGCTAAACAGCCCCAGCATTTT.

There are many counts of this clonotype. The chain uses TRBV11-1 and TRBJ2-1; D uncertain. The CDR3 has 15 amino acids. V was shortened by 0 bases and J by 0 bases, with 6 bases between the two germline ends. CDR1 and CDR2 from the germline V gene are SGHAT and FQDESV (reference sequence). The CDR3 region is CASSLAASSYNEQFF. The DNA for the CDR3 is TGTGCCAGCAGCTTAGCGGCCTCCTCCTACAATGAGCAGTTCTTC.

This clonotype was seen only a few times. The chain has TRBV11-2 and TRBJ1-2; D remains ambiguous. From germline, CDR1 is SGHAT and CDR2 FQNNGV. With 1 base removed from V and 5 bases from J, the gap between germline ends came to 8 bases. This CDR3 contains 13 residues. The CDR3 here is CASSLGSVYGYTF. CDR3 DNA sequence: TGTGCCAGCAGCTTAGGAAGCGTGTATGGCTACACCTTC.

At least ten counts were recorded for this clonotype. The V gene is TRBV19, the J gene TRBJ2-6; no clear D. V was shortened by 3 bases and J by 0 bases, with 6 bases between the two germline ends. The CDR3 totals 15 residues. Germline assignment: CDR1 LNHDA and CDR2 SQIVND (reference sequence). The CDR3 region is CASSMQFSGANVLTF. DNA of the CDR3: TGTGCCAGTAGTATGCAGTTCTCTGGGGCCAACGTCCTGACTTTC.

In this sample, this clonotype turned up many times. The chain employs TRBV5-6 and TRBJ2-3; 7 bases line up with TRBD2. The J segment lost 0 bases and the V segment lost 2 bases, leaving 6 bases of the junction unmatched. CDR3 length: 16 residues. Germline values: CDR1 SGHDT, CDR2 YYEEEE. CDR3 DNA: TGTGCCAGCAGCTTTTCCCTAGCGGATAGCACAGATACGCAGTATTTT. Amino acids: CASSFSLADSTDTQYF.

In its sample, this clonotype was seen many times. CDR3 protein: CATSRVGGEQYF. Here the CDR3 DNA reads TGTGCCACCAGCAGAGTAGGCGGCGAGCAGTACTTC. The V gene is TRBV15, the J gene TRBJ2-7; no clear D. The V gene's germline CDR1 is LNHNV and CDR2 YYDKDF (reference sequence). Trimming stripped 1 base from V and 6 bases from J, with 7 bases between. The CDR3 is 12 residues long.

The sample holds a few counts of this clonotype. This chain connects TRBV7-9 to TRBJ1-2, with D possibly being TRBD1 (6 bases). V was trimmed by 3 bases and J by 0 bases, leaving 8 bases between them. CDR3 length: 14 amino acids. Germline values: CDR1 SEHNR, CDR2 FQNEAQ (reference sequence). The CDR3 loop is CASSFTGPNYGYTF. The CDR3 DNA reads as TGTGCCAGCAGCTTCACAGGGCCTAACTATGGCTACACCTTC.

V is TRBV3-1 and J is TRBJ1-4, with 8 positions matching TRBD1. Looked up from germline, CDR1 is LGHDT and CDR2 is YNNKEL (reference sequence). This CDR3 has 15 residues. The V gene end was trimmed by 4 bases and the J gene end by 7 bases; junction bases not matched to a gene: 8. In DNA form, the CDR3 reads TGTGCCAGCAGCCCGGAACAGGGGGGAGTTGAAAAACTGTTTTTT. Translation gives CASSPEQGGVEKLFF. Variable domain in full (rest from reference TRBV3-1 and TRBJ1-4): DTAVSQTPKYLVTQMGNDKSIKCEQNLGHDTMYWYKQDSKKFLKIMFSYNNKELIINETVPNRFSPKSPDKAHLNLHINSLELGDSAVYFCASSPEQGGVEKLFFGSGTQLSVL.

There are a few counts of this clonotype. This sequence joins TRBV29-1 and TRBJ2-1; D is uncertain. Trimming removed 6 bases from V and 5 bases from J, with 14 bases in between. Germline CDR1 reads SQVTM; CDR2 reads ANQGSEA. This CDR3 has 13 residues. The DNA of the CDR3 is TGCAGCGTCGGCGAGGACGCTGACAATGAGCAGTTCTTC. Its protein product is CSVGEDADNEQFF.

This clonotype was recorded many times. The CDR3 coding sequence is TGTGCCAGCAGCTTAGTTGCAGGGGACTCCTACGAGCAGTACTTC. It codes for CASSLVAGDSYEQYF. The genes are TRBV7-2 and TRBJ2-7; the D gene is possibly TRBD1 (6 bases). CDR1 and CDR2 from the germline V gene are SGHTA and FQGNSA. Deletions cut 1 base from V and 0 bases from J, with 10 bases between. The CDR3 has 15 amino acids.

There are many counts of this clonotype. The chain joins TRBV28 to TRBJ2-7; 11 positions match TRBD2. From germline, CDR1 is MDHEN and CDR2 SYDVKM. Trimming cost V 5 bases and J 3 bases; bases outside gene matches: 12. This CDR3 comprises 17 residues. The CDR3 loop is CASSPAGLAGGNYEQYF. Written as DNA, the CDR3 is TGTGCCAGCAGTCCAGCAGGGCTAGCGGGAGGAAACTACGAGCAGTACTTC.

The V and J genes are TRBV19 and TRBJ2-1; D is uncertain. Germline-derived CDR1 and CDR2 are LNHDA and SQIVND (reference sequence). V was cut by 0 bases and J by 6 bases, with 18 bases left in between. CDR3 length: 17 amino acids. CDR3 amino acids: CASSIDSLYSESNEQFF. As DNA, the CDR3 is TGTGCCAGTAGTATAGATAGCCTGTACTCGGAGAGCAATGAGCAGTTCTTC.

On this clonotype: A much larger clone differs by one base, so this may be a read error. V usage is TRBV28 and J usage is TRBJ1-4; 7 nucleotides align to TRBD1. The CDR3 sequence is 14 residues long. In germline, CDR1 is MDHEN, CDR2 SYDVKM. The CDR3 DNA sequence: TGTGCCAGCAACTTAGCAGGGGGTAATGAAAAACGGTTTTTT. Amino acids: CASNLAGGNEKRFF.

This clonotype was counted many times. The chain couples TRBV7-2 to TRBJ2-7; TRBD1 might be the D (5 bases). CDR3 length: 15 residues. V lost 4 bases and J 0 bases, leaving 13 bases between the germline ends. Germline CDR1 SGHTA, CDR2 FQGNSA. The CDR3 DNA is TGTGCCAGCAGCTCTCAGCGTGGGGCCTCCTACGAGCAGTACTTC. Translation gives CASSSQRGASYEQYF.